This T cell receptor beta chain was sequenced in a study of T cell responses to AZD1222 COVID-19 vaccine. Study-wide context: Second-dose intervals near 4 or 12 weeks were combined.

The assay was immunoSEQ multiplex PCR, and TCRdb's table has in-frame clones only and misses some. The repertoire holds fewer than 150,000 clones, with roughly 93% as singletons. Study outcomes and limitations: Baseline antibody screening turned up just five to seven seropositive AZD1222 recipients. Donors were largely white British and mainly female; clonal diversity was possibly underestimated.

The CDR3 is 16 amino acids. V was trimmed by 7 bases and J by 0 bases, leaving 16 bases between them. Germline V gene data show CDR1 as MRHNA and CDR2 as SNTAGT. To note about this clone: As yet, its antigen is unknown.

The input for sequencing was peripheral blood, taken on day 0 of AZD1222 vaccination. This receptor was obtained from an adult in good health. The V call is TRBV6-4, the J call TRBJ2-1; D may match TRBD1 or TRBD2 (5 bases each). The DNA of the CDR3 is TGTGCCAGCACCCTAAACCCCGGGGCCTCCTACAATGAGCAGTTCTTC. As protein: CASTLNPGASYNEQFF.